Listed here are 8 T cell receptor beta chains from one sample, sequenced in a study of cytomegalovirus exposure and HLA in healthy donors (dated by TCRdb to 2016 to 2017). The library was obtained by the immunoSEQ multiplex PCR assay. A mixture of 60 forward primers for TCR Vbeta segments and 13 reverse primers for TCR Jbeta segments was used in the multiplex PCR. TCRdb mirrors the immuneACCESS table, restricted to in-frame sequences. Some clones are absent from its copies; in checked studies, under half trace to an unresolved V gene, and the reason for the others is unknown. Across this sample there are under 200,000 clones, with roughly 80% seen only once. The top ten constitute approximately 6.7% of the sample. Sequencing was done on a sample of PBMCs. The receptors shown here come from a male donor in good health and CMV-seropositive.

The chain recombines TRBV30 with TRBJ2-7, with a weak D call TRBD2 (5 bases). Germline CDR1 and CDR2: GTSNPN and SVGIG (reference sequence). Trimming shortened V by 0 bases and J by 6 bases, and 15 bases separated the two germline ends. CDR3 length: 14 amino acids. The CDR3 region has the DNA TGTGCCTGGAGTGTACTAGGCGTATCCAGCGAGCAGTACTTC. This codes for CAWSVLGVSSEQYF.

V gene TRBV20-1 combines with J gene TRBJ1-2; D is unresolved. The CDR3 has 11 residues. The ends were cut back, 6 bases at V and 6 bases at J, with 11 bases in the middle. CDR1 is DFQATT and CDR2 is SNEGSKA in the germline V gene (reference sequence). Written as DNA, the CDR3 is TGCAGTGCAGGTCGCGGGAATGGCTACACCTTC. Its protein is CSAGRGNGYTF.

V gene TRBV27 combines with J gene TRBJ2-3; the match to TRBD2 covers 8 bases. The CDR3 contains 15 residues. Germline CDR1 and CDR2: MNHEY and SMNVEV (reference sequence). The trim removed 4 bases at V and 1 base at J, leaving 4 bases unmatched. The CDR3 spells CASSSRLARTDTQYF. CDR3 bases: TGTGCCAGCAGTTCACGACTAGCGCGCACAGATACGCAGTATTTT.

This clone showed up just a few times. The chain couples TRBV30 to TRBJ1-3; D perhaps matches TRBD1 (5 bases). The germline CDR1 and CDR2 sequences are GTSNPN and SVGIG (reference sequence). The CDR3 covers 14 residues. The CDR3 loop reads CAGGRGSSGNTIYF. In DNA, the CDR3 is TGTGCGGGGGGACGGGGAAGCTCTGGAAACACCATATATTTT.

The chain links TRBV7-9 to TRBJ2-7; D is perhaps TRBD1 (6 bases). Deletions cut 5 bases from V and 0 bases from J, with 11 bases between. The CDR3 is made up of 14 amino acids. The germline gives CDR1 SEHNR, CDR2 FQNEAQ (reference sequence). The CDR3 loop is CASSPQGDSYEQYF. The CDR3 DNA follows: TGTGCCAGCAGCCCACAGGGAGACTCCTACGAGCAGTACTTC.

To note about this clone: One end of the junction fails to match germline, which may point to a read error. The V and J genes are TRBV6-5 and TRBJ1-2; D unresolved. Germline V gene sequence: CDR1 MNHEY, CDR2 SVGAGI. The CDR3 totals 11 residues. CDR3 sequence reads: CATVRLNGYTF. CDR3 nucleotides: TGCGCTACGGTCAGGCTTAATGGCTACACCTTC.

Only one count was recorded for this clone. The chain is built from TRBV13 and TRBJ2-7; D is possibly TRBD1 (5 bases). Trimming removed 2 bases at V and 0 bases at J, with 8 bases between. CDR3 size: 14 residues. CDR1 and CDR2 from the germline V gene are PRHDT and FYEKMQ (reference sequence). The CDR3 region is CASSLPDSSYEQYF. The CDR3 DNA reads TGTGCCAGCAGCTTACCCGACAGCTCCTACGAGCAGTACTTC.

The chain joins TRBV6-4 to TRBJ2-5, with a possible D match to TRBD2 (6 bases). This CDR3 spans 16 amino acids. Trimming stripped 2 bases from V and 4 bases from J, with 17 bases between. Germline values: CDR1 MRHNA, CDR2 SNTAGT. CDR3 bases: TGTGCCAGCAGTGACGAACTAGCCGTAATCCGAGAGACCCAGTACTTC. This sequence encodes CASSDELAVIRETQYF.